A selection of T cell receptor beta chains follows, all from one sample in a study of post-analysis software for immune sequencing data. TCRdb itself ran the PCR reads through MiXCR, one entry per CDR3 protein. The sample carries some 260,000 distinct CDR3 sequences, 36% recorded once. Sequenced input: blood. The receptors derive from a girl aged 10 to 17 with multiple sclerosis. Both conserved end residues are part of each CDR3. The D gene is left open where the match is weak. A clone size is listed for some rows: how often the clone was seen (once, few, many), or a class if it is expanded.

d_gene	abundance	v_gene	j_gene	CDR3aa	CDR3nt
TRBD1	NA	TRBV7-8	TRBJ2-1	CASSPGFMAGGNEQFF	TGTGCCAGCAGCCCCGGGTTTATGGCAGGGGGTAATGAGCAGTTCTTC
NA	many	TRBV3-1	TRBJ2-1	CASSQAGGNEQFF	TGTGCCAGCAGCCAAGCTGGAGGAAATGAGCAGTTCTTC
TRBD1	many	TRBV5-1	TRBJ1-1	CASSQTGLDTEAFF	TGCGCCAGCAGCCAGACAGGGCTGGACACTGAAGCTTTCTTT
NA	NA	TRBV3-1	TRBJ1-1	CASSFSDSPNTEAFF	TGTGCCAGCAGCTTTTCCGACAGTCCGAACACTGAAGCTTTCTTT
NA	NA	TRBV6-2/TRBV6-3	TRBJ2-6	CASSPGHSGANVLTF	TGTGCCAGCAGCCCGGGACACTCTGGGGCCAACGTCCTGACTTTC
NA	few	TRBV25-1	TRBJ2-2	CASSEPFGSGELFF	TGTGCCAGCAGTGAACCATTTGGGTCCGGGGAGCTGTTTTTT
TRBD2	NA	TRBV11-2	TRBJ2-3	CASSSKTSGSGDTQYF	TGTGCCAGCAGCTCCAAGACTAGCGGGAGTGGGGATACGCAGTATTTT
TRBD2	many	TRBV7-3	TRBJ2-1	CASSLSRTSGPRGNEQFF	TGTGCCAGCAGCTTAAGTCGTACTAGCGGGCCCCGGGGCAATGAGCAGTTCTTC
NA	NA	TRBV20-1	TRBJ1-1	CSARGVRGSTEAFF	TGCAGTGCTAGGGGAGTGAGGGGGAGCACTGAAGCTTTCTTT
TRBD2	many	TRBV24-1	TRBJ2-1	CATTGTSGGAMNEQFF	TGTGCCACCACCGGGACTAGCGGGGGGGCCATGAATGAGCAGTTCTTC
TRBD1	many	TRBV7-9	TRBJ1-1	CASSSNRGHTEAFF	TGTGCCAGCAGCTCAAACAGGGGGCACACTGAAGCTTTCTTT
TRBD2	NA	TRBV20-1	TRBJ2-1	CSAWTSGTHNEQFF	TGCAGTGCTTGGACTAGCGGGACCCACAATGAGCAGTTCTTC
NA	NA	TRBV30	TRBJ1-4	CAWSMVYEKRFF	TGTGCCTGGAGTATGGTTTATGAAAAACGGTTTTTT
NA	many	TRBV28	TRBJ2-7	CASSSLWKTRGEINYEQYF	TGTGCCAGCAGTTCCTTGTGGAAGACCAGGGGCGAGATTAACTACGAGCAGTACTTC
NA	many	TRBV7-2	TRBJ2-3	CASSLMQGGTDTQYF	TGTGCCAGCAGCTTAATGCAGGGCGGCACAGATACGCAGTATTTT
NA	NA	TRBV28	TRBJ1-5	CASSSDSLYSNQPQHF	TGTGCCAGCAGTTCAGACAGTCTTTATAGCAATCAGCCCCAGCATTTT
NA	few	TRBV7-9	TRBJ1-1	CASSFFPRGPNTEAFF	TGTGCCAGCAGCTTCTTCCCTCGGGGCCCTAACACTGAAGCTTTCTTT
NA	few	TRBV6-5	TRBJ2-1	CASSYGTGKGDEQFF	TGTGCCAGCAGTTACGGGACTGGCAAGGGGGATGAGCAGTTCTTC
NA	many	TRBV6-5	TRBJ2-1	CATAALTNEQFF	TGTGCCACCGCCGCGTTAACTAATGAGCAGTTCTTC